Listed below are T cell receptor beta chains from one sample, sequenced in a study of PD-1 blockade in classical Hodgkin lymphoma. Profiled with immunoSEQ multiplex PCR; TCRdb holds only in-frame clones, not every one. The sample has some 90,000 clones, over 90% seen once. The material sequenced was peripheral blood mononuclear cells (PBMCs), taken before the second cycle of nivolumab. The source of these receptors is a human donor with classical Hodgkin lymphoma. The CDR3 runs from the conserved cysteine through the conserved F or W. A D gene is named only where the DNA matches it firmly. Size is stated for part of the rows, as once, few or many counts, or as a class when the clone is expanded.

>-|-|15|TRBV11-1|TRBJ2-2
TGTGCCAGCAGCTTTTTGGGTCTGGAGGGCGGGGAGCTGTTTTTT
CASSFLGLEGGELFF
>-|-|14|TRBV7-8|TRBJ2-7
TGTGCCAGCCGCTCCCCACAAACCCTCTACGAGCAGTACTTC
CASRSPQTLYEQYF
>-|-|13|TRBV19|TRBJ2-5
TGTGCCAGTAGTACGAGGGTATTGGAGACCCAGTACTTC
CASSTRVLETQYF
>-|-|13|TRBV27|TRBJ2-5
TGTGCCAGCAGTTTAGCGAGTCAAGAGACCCAGTACTTC
CASSLASQETQYF
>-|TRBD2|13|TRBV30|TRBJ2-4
TGTGCCTGGAGTCGTAGCGGGAGGAACATTCAGTACTTC
CAWSRSGRNIQYF
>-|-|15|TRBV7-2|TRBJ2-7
TGTGCCAGCAGCTCCCCCGGGCTAGCGCGTAACGGGCAGTACTTC
CASSSPGLARNGQYF
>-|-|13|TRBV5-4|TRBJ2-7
TGTGCCAGCAGCTTGTCAAGGGATTACGAGCAGTACTTC
CASSLSRDYEQYF
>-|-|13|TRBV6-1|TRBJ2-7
TGTGCCAGCAGTCTTGGGCAGACCTACGAGCAGTACTTC
CASSLGQTYEQYF
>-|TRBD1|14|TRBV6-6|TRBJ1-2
TGTGCCAGCAGTTACCGAGACAGGGTCGACGGCTACACCTTC
CASSYRDRVDGYTF
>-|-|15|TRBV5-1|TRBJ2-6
TGCGCCAGCACCCTTTCAGGGTCTGGGGCCAACGTCCTGACTTTC
CASTLSGSGANVLTF
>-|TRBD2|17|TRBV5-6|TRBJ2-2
TGTGCCAGCAGCTTTCCTCGACTAGCGGGTAACACCGGGGAGCTGTTTTTT
CASSFPRLAGNTGELFF
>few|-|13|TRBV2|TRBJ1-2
TGTGCCAGCAGTGAATCTGGGTACTATGGCTACACCTTC
CASSESGYYGYTF
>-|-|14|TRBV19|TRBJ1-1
TGTGCCAGTAAACCCATAGATCCGAACACTGAAGCTTTCTTT
CASKPIDPNTEAFF
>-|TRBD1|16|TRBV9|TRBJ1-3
TGTGCCAGCAGCGTGACACAGGGGGCGCCCGGAAACACCATATATTTT
CASSVTQGAPGNTIYF
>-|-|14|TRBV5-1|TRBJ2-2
TGCGCCAGCACCTTTAGCGGAGGCACCGGGGAGCTGTTTTTT
CASTFSGGTGELFF
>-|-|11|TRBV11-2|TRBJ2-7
TGTGCCAGCAGCTTACGGAAAAGCCACTACTTC
CASSLRKSHYF
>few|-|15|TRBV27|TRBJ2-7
TGTGCCAGCAGTACTCACCTAGGGAGCTCCTACGAGCAGTACTTC
CASSTHLGSSYEQYF
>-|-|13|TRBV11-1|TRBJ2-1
TGTGCCAGCAGCGTAACTAGGTGGGGTGAGCAGTTCTTC
CASSVTRWGEQFF
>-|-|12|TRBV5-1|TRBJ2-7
TGCGCCAGCAGCCTTTCACAGGGCGAGCAGTACTTC
CASSLSQGEQYF
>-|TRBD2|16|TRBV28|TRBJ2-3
TGTGCCAGCAGTTCCCCTAGCGGGGGGGGCACAGATACGCAGTATTTT
CASSSPSGGGTDTQYF
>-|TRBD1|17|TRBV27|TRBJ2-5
TGTGCCAGCAGTTTAATTACACCGGGACAGGGTAGGGAGACCCAGTACTTC
CASSLITPGQGRETQYF
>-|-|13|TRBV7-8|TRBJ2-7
TGTGCCAGCAGGAGAGTCCCATCTTACGAGCAGTACTTC
CASRRVPSYEQYF
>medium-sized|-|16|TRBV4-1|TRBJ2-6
TGCGCCAGCAGCCAAGGACCCGGACCACAAGGCAACGTCCTGACTTTC
CASSQGPGPQGNVLTF
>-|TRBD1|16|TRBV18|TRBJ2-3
TGTGCCAGCTCACCAGGCCGGGACAGGGTTACAGATACGCAGTATTTT
CASSPGRDRVTDTQYF
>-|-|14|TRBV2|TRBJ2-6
TGTGCCAGCAGTGAAACAAGGCCTTCCAGGGTCCTGACTTTC
CASSETRPSRVLTF
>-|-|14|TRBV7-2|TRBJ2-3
TGTGCCAGCAGCTTAGCGGGGCGAACAGATACGCAGTATTTT
CASSLAGRTDTQYF
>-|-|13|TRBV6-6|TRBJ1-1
TGTGCCAGCAGGCAGGGCCCGAACACTGAAGCTTTCTTT
CASRQGPNTEAFF
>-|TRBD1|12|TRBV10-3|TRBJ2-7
TGTGCCCTAAGACAGGGGGTCTACGAGCAGTACTTC
CALRQGVYEQYF
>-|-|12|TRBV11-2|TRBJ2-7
TGTGCCAGCAGCTCCCGGCCCGGAGGGCAGTACTTC
CASSSRPGGQYF
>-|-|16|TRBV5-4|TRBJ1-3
TGTGCCAGCAGCTTGGATGGCGGGGGGCCAGGAAACACCATATATTTT
CASSLDGGGPGNTIYF
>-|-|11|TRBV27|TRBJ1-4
TGTGCCAGCAGATACAGTGAAAAACTGTTTTTT
CASRYSEKLFF
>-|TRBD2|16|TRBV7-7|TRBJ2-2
TGTGCCAGCAGCCCCCAACTAGCGGGAGGGCCCGGGGAGCTGTTTTTT
CASSPQLAGGPGELFF
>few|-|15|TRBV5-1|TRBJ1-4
TGCGCCAGCAGTTGGGCGGGGCAGGGGAATGAAAAACTGTTTTTT
CASSWAGQGNEKLFF
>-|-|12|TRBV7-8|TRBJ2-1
TGTGCCAGCAGCTTATCCAGCAATGAGCAGTTCTTC
CASSLSSNEQFF
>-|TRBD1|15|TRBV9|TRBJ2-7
TGTGCCAGCAGCGTCGGACAGGGGGGGGCCTACGAGCAGTACTTC
CASSVGQGGAYEQYF
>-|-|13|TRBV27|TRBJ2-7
TGTGCCATTCGGGACGGCATTTCTTGGGAGCAGTACTTC
CAIRDGISWEQYF
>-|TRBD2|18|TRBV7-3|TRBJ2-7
TGTGCCAGCAGCACCTCGGGACTAGCGGGAGAGCCACAAAACGAGCAGTACTTC
CASSTSGLAGEPQNEQYF
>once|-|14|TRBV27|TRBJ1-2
TGTGCCAGCAGTCCCCGACAGCGAGTGATAGGCTACACCTTC
CASSPRQRVIGYTF
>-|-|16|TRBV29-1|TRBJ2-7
TGCAGCGGTACTTCAAATCGCAGGATTATACCCCACGAGCAGTACTTC
CSGTSNRRIIPHEQYF
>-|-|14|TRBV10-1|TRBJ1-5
TGCGCCAGCAGTGAAGCAGCTAGCAATCAGCCCCAGCATTTT
CASSEAASNQPQHF
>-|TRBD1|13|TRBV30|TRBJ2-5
TGTGCCTGGGGGATACAGGGGATGGAGACCCAGTACTTC
CAWGIQGMETQYF
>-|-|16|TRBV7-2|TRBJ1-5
TGTGCCAGCAGCCTCATCGGGGGAGGAAGCAATCAGCCCCAGCATTTT
CASSLIGGGSNQPQHF
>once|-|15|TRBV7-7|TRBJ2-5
TGTGCCAGCAGCTTAGGCCTTCGGACAGAAGAGACCCAGTACTTC
CASSLGLRTEETQYF